The present entry profiles one TCR beta chain with its context. Antigen unknown. The V end lost 3 bases, the J end lost 3 bases, and 14 bases lay between the germline ends. Germline CDR1 is DFQATT and CDR2 is SNEGSKA (reference sequence). This CDR3 region has 14 residues. This entry comes from a study of regulatory T cells in long-lasting Graves disease. Time point meaning: persistent/refractory GD, antithyroid drugs over 5 years with positive TRAb. Following extraction of RNA from PBMCs, that RNA was used to make the TCR library. TCR beta libraries were built with iRepertoire HTBI primers and Arm-PCR of CDR3 regions. TCRdb re-derived calls from the multiplex PCR reads in MiXCR, one entry per CDR3 protein. This sample yields a few hundred thousand distinct CDR3 sequences, of which about a quarter are seen a single time; about 26% belongs to the top ten. General study points: Persistent Graves' patients showed a TCR diversity that was lower than that of newly diagnosed ones. Those with persistent disease had in common more public clonotypes (around 2,500) than new patients (approximately 970).

This TCR was recovered from a female donor with Graves disease. This specimen consisted of peripheral blood mononuclear cells (PBMCs), obtained when the disease was refractory, from a patient treated with antithyroid drugs. The V gene is TRBV20-1, the J gene TRBJ1-1; D is unresolved. This chain's CDR3 is CSASDTTQDTEAFF. The CDR3 nucleotides are TGCAGTGCTAGTGACACCACTCAAGACACTGAAGCTTTCTTT.